Below, 17 T cell receptor beta chains from the same sample are listed, as sequenced in a study of blood T cell repertoires in COVID-19. This table comes from immunoSEQ multiplex PCR, and its TCRdb copy is limited to in-frame clones, with some not included. Counted here are more than 200,000 clones, about 80% occurring once; the ten biggest clones make up 4.9%. Input material: peripheral blood. The source is a woman over 75 with active or convalescent COVID-19.

V and J are TRBV19 and TRBJ1-5, with D perhaps matching TRBD1 (5 bases). Germline assignment: CDR1 LNHDA and CDR2 SQIVND (reference sequence). Between the trimmed V and J ends, which lost 6 bases and 9 bases, there was a span of 18 bases. This CDR3 region has 14 residues. The CDR3 DNA is TGTGCCAGTAGACAGGTCTCCTCCGGATCGCCCCAGCATTTT. It codes for CASRQVSSGSPQHF. Supplemented by reference TRBV19 and TRBJ1-5, the full variable domain reads DGGITQSPKYLFRKEGQNVTLSCEQNLNHDAMYWYRQDPGQGLRLIYYSQIVNDFQKGDIAEGYSVSREKKESFPLTVTSAQKNPTAFYLCASRQVSSGSPQHFGDGTRLSIL.

This sequence joins TRBV19 and TRBJ2-7; D is undetermined. The V end lost 0 bases, the J end lost 4 bases, and 7 bases lay between the germline ends. This CDR3 region has 13 residues. Germline lookup yields CDR1 LNHDA and CDR2 SQIVND (reference sequence). The CDR3 DNA is TGTGCCAGTAGTATAGATCCCTTTTACGAGCAGTACTTC. Translating gives CASSIDPFYEQYF. The whole variable domain, filled in from reference TRBV19 and TRBJ2-7, reads DGGITQSPKYLFRKEGQNVTLSCEQNLNHDAMYWYRQDPGQGLRLIYYSQIVNDFQKGDIAEGYSVSREKKESFPLTVTSAQKNPTAFYLCASSIDPFYEQYFGPGTRLTVT.

A few counts support this clone. The V gene is TRBV19, the J gene TRBJ2-7; D gene unclear. CDR1 LNHDA and CDR2 SQIVND come from the germline V gene (reference sequence). V shed 3 bases and J shed 1 base, with 10 bases lying between them. The CDR3 has 14 amino acids. The CDR3 coding sequence is TGTGCCAGTAGTATGTACAGAAGATCCTACGAGCAGTACTTC. Translated, it gives CASSMYRRSYEQYF.

The rearrangement joins TRBV20-1 to TRBJ2-1; the D is unclear. The germline V and J ends were trimmed by 3 bases and 9 bases, with 12 bases remaining between them. Looked up from germline, CDR1 is DFQATT and CDR2 is SNEGSKA (reference sequence). This CDR3 has 12 amino acids. CDR3 sequence (DNA): TGCAGTGCTAGTCCCTTGTTTAGTGAGCAGTTCTTC. Its protein product is CSASPLFSEQFF.

This chain joins TRBV5-4 and TRBJ2-5; possibly TRBD1 for D (5 bases). With 3 bases removed from V and 5 bases from J, the gap between germline ends came to 17 bases. Germline-derived CDR1 and CDR2 are SGHNT and YYREEE (reference sequence). The CDR3 extends over 15 amino acids. The CDR3 loop reads CASSSRTRIGETQYF. CDR3 nucleotides: TGTGCCAGCAGCTCCAGGACAAGGATAGGGGAGACCCAGTACTTC.

The rearrangement joins TRBV19 to TRBJ2-1, with D perhaps TRBD2 (5 bases). V shed 5 bases and J shed 9 bases, with 20 bases lying between them. There are 15 residues in the CDR3. Germline loops: CDR1 LNHDA, CDR2 SQIVND (reference sequence). CDR3 region: CASSLGRGSASEQFF. For the CDR3, the DNA is TGTGCCAGTAGTCTCGGTCGAGGGTCCGCGAGTGAGCAGTTCTTC.

This clone was picked up one time. The V call is TRBV5-1, the J call TRBJ1-1; 11 bases map to TRBD1. CDR1 is SGHRS, CDR2 YFSETQ, per germline. The CDR3 has 15 residues. The J segment lost 4 bases and the V segment lost 4 bases, leaving 6 bases of the junction unmatched. CDR3 in amino acids: CASSIGTGGTTEAFF. The CDR3 region has the DNA TGCGCCAGCAGCATCGGGACAGGGGGGACCACTGAAGCTTTCTTT.

This clone appeared a single time. The V call is TRBV28, the J call TRBJ2-7, with 10 bases identical to TRBD1. V was pared by 5 bases and J by 3 bases, with 7 bases of the junction left unmatched. The germline CDR1 and CDR2 sequences are MDHEN and SYDVKM. CDR3 size: 15 residues. For the CDR3, the DNA is TGTGCCAGCAGTCCGACAGGGGGCGCGGGCTACGAGCAGTACTTC. Translating gives CASSPTGGAGYEQYF.

This clone was detected a few times. This CDR3 reads CASSHRTQEKLFF. The DNA for the CDR3 is TGTGCCAGCAGCCATCGGACTCAGGAAAAACTGTTTTTT. The V call is TRBV14, the J call TRBJ1-4, with no clear D. The CDR3 is made up of 13 amino acids. The V end lost 3 bases, the J end lost 8 bases, and 10 bases lay between the germline ends. Germline V gene sequence: CDR1 SGHDN, CDR2 FVKESK.

The rearrangement uses TRBV4-2 and TRBJ2-3, with 11 positions matching TRBD1. With V trimmed by 0 bases and J by 6 bases, 2 bases remained unmatched. Germline V gives CDR1 LGHNA, CDR2 YNFKEQ. This CDR3 spans 15 amino acids. The chain's CDR3 is CASSQDRTGGDTQYF. In DNA form, the CDR3 reads TGTGCCAGCAGCCAAGACAGGACAGGGGGCGATACGCAGTATTTT.

The V gene is TRBV5-8, the J gene TRBJ2-2, with 8 positions matching TRBD1. Germline V lookup: CDR1 SGHTS, CDR2 YDEGEE. The CDR3 is 17 residues long. Trimming at V came to 6 bases and at J to 0 bases, leaving 10 bases not matched to a gene. CDR3 nucleotides: TGTGCCAGCAAACCGGACAGGGTTTACGCGAACACCGGGGAGCTGTTTTTT. Its protein is CASKPDRVYANTGELFF. The full variable domain, completed using reference TRBV5-8 and TRBJ2-2, is EAGVTQSPTHLIKTRGQQATLRCSPISGHTSVYWYQQALGLGLQFLLWYDEGEERNRGNFPPRFSGRQFPNYSSELNVNALELEDSALYLCASKPDRVYANTGELFFGEGSRLTVL.

The rearrangement uses TRBV2 and TRBJ1-5; D possibly corresponds to TRBD1 (6 bases). Trimming shortened V by 1 base and J by 13 bases, and 8 bases separated the two germline ends. Germline values: CDR1 SNHLY, CDR2 FYNNEI. The CDR3 is made up of 11 amino acids. The CDR3 loop reads CASSEGTAQHF. CDR3 DNA: TGTGCCAGCAGTGAAGGGACAGCTCAGCATTTT.

The CDR3 reads CASSRTGNTEAFF. The CDR3 DNA is TGTGCCAGCAGCCGAACAGGGAACACTGAAGCTTTCTTT. This chain links TRBV3-1 (or the pseudogene TRBV3-2) with TRBJ1-1; a possible D gene is TRBD1 (5 bases). The CDR3 has 13 residues. Germline CDR1 is LGHDT and CDR2 is YNNKEL (reference sequence). V dropped 4 bases and J dropped 1 base, with 7 bases sitting between them.

J is TRBJ2-1 and V is TRBV24-1; 7 positions match TRBD1. This CDR3 contains 16 residues. Trimming cost V 5 bases and J 3 bases; bases outside gene matches: 9. Germline lookup yields CDR1 KGHDR and CDR2 SFDVKD. CDR3 nucleotides: TGTGCCACCAGTGCGCCCACAGGGGACAGCTACAATGAGCAGTTCTTC. Translating gives CATSAPTGDSYNEQFF.

V is TRBV29-1 and J is TRBJ2-7, with TRBD2 identical over 10 bases. Germline V lookup: CDR1 SQVTM, CDR2 ANQGSEA. V was clipped by 5 bases and J by 6 bases; unmatched bases: 4. The CDR3 is 12 residues long. CDR3 residues: CSVSSGSPEQYF. The DNA for the CDR3 is TGCAGCGTTTCTAGCGGGAGTCCCGAGCAGTACTTC.

This chain joins TRBV6-5 and TRBJ2-1; D call uncertain. Germline assignment: CDR1 MNHEY and CDR2 SVGAGI. Trimming left V 2 bases short and J 3 bases short, with 8 bases between. The CDR3 loop spans 14 amino acids. The CDR3 sequence: CASSYVPSYNEQFF. CDR3 in DNA: TGTGCCAGCAGTTACGTCCCTAGCTACAATGAGCAGTTCTTC.

J is TRBJ2-1 and V is TRBV4-1; 8 bases agree with TRBD1. V shed 0 bases, J shed 6 bases, and the junction held 7 bases outside the gene matches. Germline loops: CDR1 MGHRA, CDR2 YSYEKL. The CDR3 covers 16 residues. The CDR3 nucleotides read TGCGCCAGCAGCCAAGATCCTGCAGGGGGCCGCAATGAGCAGTTCTTC. Translation gives CASSQDPAGGRNEQFF.